These 22 T cell receptor beta chains were all obtained from the same sample, sequenced in a study of identical twins. TCRdb recomputed calls from the 5' RACE reads with MiXCR, one row per CDR3 protein. The table has about 660,000 distinct CDR3 sequences, 8.5% to 9% seen once. This sample was also put to use in a study of yellow fever vaccine responses in identical twins.

Sample: PBMCs. All receptors derive from a woman aged 18-30 years in good health.

The V call is TRBV11-2, the J call TRBJ2-5; a possible D gene is TRBD2 (5 bases). The CDR3 consists of 15 residues. V was clipped by 6 bases and J by 3 bases, with 17 bases between them. Germline CDR1 reads SGHAT; CDR2 reads FQNNGV. Written as DNA, the CDR3 is TGTGCCAGCAGTTTACGGTCGGGGTTTGAAGAGACCCAGTACTTC. This codes for CASSLRSGFEETQYF. The entire variable domain, with the rest obtained from reference TRBV11-2 and TRBJ2-5, is as follows: EAGVAQSPRYKIIEKRQSVAFWCNPISGHATLYWYQQILGQGPKLLIQFQNNGVVDDSQLPKDRFSAERLKGVDSTLKIQPAKLEDSAVYLCASSLRSGFEETQYFGPGTRLLVL.

This rearrangement joins TRBV6-5 to TRBJ1-5; the D is unclear. The V gene's germline CDR1 is MNHEY and CDR2 SVGAGI. CDR3 length: 15 residues. Trimming left V 2 bases short and J 0 bases short, with 8 bases between. Written as DNA, the CDR3 is TGTGCCAGCAGTTACACCGTGGGTAGCAATCAGCCCCAGCATTTT. Protein sequence: CASSYTVGSNQPQHF.

This chain uses TRBV9 with TRBJ1-1; weak D call: TRBD1 (6 bases). CDR1 and CDR2 from the germline V gene are SGDLS and YYNGEE. Between the trimmed V and J ends, which lost 6 bases and 5 bases, there was a span of 14 bases. The CDR3 has 13 residues. Here the CDR3 reads CASMGGGETEAFF. CDR3 nucleotide sequence: TGTGCCAGCATGGGGGGGGGCGAGACTGAAGCTTTCTTT.

Of note for this clonotype: This may be a read error: a much more frequent sequence differs by one nucleotide. The conserved phenylalanine or tryptophan is not found at the CDR3 terminus, so this likely reflects a read error. The chain uses TRBV6-1 and TRBJ2-5; D may match TRBD1 or TRBD2 (5 bases each). V was cut by 3 bases and J by 1 base, with 12 bases left in between. The CDR3 extends over 15 amino acids. Germline V CDR1 and CDR2: MNHNS, SASEGT. This CDR3 is CASSDEAGTQETQYY. The DNA for the CDR3 is TGTGCCAGCAGTGATGAGGCAGGGACCCAAGAGACCCAGTACTAC.

This clonotype was found a few times. V usage is TRBV29-1 and J usage is TRBJ2-3, with D perhaps being TRBD1 or TRBD2 (6 bases each). The germline V gene encodes CDR1 SQVTM and CDR2 ANQGSEA. V was pared by 4 bases and J by 3 bases, with 14 bases between. This CDR3 contains 14 residues. CDR3 in amino acids: CSVVNWGATDTQYF. The CDR3 DNA sequence: TGCAGCGTTGTTAACTGGGGGGCGACAGATACGCAGTATTTT.

In its sample, this clonotype was seen a few times. The V gene is TRBV6-5, the J gene TRBJ2-7, with D perhaps matching TRBD2 (7 bases). In germline, CDR1 is MNHEY, CDR2 SVGAGI. The CDR3 is made up of 11 amino acids. V was trimmed by 8 bases and J by 6 bases, leaving 11 bases between them. CDR3 sequence (DNA): TGTGCCAGCGGGAGGGACACCGAGCAGTACTTC. The encoded protein is CASGRDTEQYF.

This clonotype has ten or more counts. V and J are TRBV20-1 and TRBJ1-3; D possibly corresponds to TRBD1 (6 bases). V was pared by 3 bases and J by 4 bases, with 10 bases between. CDR3 length: 13 residues. Germline values: CDR1 DFQATT, CDR2 SNEGSKA (reference sequence). As DNA, the CDR3 is TGCAGTGCTAGCAGGGACACAGGAAACACCATATATTTT. The encoded protein is CSASRDTGNTIYF.

The chain has TRBV6-5 and TRBJ2-7; 8 nucleotides match TRBD2. V was pared by 4 bases and J by 6 bases, with 11 bases of the junction left unmatched. Germline V CDR1 and CDR2: MNHEY, SVGAGI. The length of the CDR3 is 15 residues. CDR3 sequence reads: CASSSSSSGSGEQYF. CDR3 DNA: TGTGCCAGCAGTTCCAGCTCTAGCGGGTCTGGCGAGCAGTACTTC.

The J gene is TRBJ2-7, the V gene TRBV24-1, with 7 nucleotides matching TRBD2. Germline V gene data show CDR1 as KGHDR and CDR2 as SFDVKD. The length of the CDR3 is 16 residues. The junction had 9 bases not matched to a gene; V was cut back by 3 bases and J by 2 bases. This CDR3 is CATSDPRGENPYEQYF. The CDR3 DNA reads TGTGCCACCAGTGATCCCCGGGGGGAGAACCCCTACGAGCAGTACTTC.

This clonotype was seen repeatedly, ten times or more. V usage is TRBV12-3 or TRBV12-4 and J usage is TRBJ1-1; 10 bases match TRBD1. After removal of 7 bases from V and 3 bases from J, the junction contained 8 bases not matched to a gene. This CDR3 comprises 15 residues. In nucleotides, the CDR3 is TGTGCCAGCAAAATCGGGGACAGGGGTGACACTGAAGCTTTCTTT. Amino acid sequence: CASKIGDRGDTEAFF.

This clonotype was detected only a few times. The chain recombines TRBV4-3 with TRBJ2-7, with D possibly being TRBD1 (6 bases). The CDR3 is made up of 23 amino acids. Trimming removed 3 bases from V and 2 bases from J, with 38 bases in between. Germline CDR1 is LGHNA and CDR2 is YSLEER. Here the CDR3 reads CASSQFRKRKNPDRDTQPYEQYF. In nucleotides, the CDR3 is TGCGCCAGCAGCCAGTTTCGGAAACGAAAAAACCCCGACCGGGACACTCAACCCTACGAGCAGTACTTC.

This clonotype was counted between two and nine times. The CDR3, as DNA: TGTGCCAGCAGCTTGTTCCTCTCTGGGGCCAACGTCCTGACTTTC. It codes for CASSLFLSGANVLTF. V is TRBV5-5 and J is TRBJ2-6; D is unresolved. This CDR3 is built from 15 residues. The germline gives CDR1 SGHKS, CDR2 YYEKEE (reference sequence). Trimming removed 1 base from V and 0 bases from J, with 5 bases in between.

This clonotype was seen a few times. V usage is TRBV24-1 and J usage is TRBJ2-1; TRBD1 aligns across 7 bases. Per germline, CDR1 KGHDR and CDR2 SFDVKD. The CDR3 loop spans 15 amino acids. The V segment lost 4 bases and the J segment 4 bases; nucleotides outside the gene matches: 6. DNA for the CDR3: TGTGCCACCAGTGACCGGACAGGCCCTTACAATGAGCAGTTCTTC. Protein: CATSDRTGPYNEQFF.

This clonotype was observed a few times. J is TRBJ2-2 and V is TRBV27; possible D gene TRBD2, 7 bases. CDR3 length equals 16 residues. Trimming pared 6 bases from V and 4 bases from J, leaving 18 bases between. The germline V gene encodes CDR1 MNHEY and CDR2 SMNVEV (reference sequence). For the CDR3, the DNA is TGTGCCAGCAGCTCTAACGGGGGGCCGGGCACCGGGGAGCTGTTTTTT. Translation: CASSSNGGPGTGELFF.

This sequence joins TRBV6-2 or TRBV6-3 and TRBJ2-1, with 10 bases aligning to TRBD1. Germline trimming cut 0 bases from V and 10 bases from J; bases unmatched to any gene: 15. CDR1 and CDR2 (germline): MNHEY, SVGEGT. CDR3 length: 18 residues. The CDR3 DNA follows: TGTGCCAGCAGTTACTCGTCGATCTCCAGACAGGGGGCTTTAGAGCAGTTCTTC. Its protein is CASSYSSISRQGALEQFF.

This clonotype occurred a few times. V and J are TRBV7-8 and TRBJ2-7, with 13 bases fitting TRBD2. The CDR3 is made up of 19 amino acids. Trimming took 0 bases from V and 3 from J; bases not matched to a gene: 11. Germline V CDR1 and CDR2: SGHVS, FQNEAQ. In DNA form, the CDR3 reads TGTGCCAGCAGCTTAGCAGCCCGGACTAGCGGGAGTCTGGGCTACGAGCAGTACTTC. It encodes CASSLAARTSGSLGYEQYF. The variable domain in full, with the rest retrieved from reference TRBV7-8 and TRBJ2-7, is GAGVSQSPRYKVAKRGQDVALRCDPISGHVSLFWYQQALGQGPEFLTYFQNEAQLDKSGLPSDRFFAERPEGSVSTLKIQRTQQEDSAVYLCASSLAARTSGSLGYEQYFGPGTRLTVT.

The rearrangement links TRBV11-2 to TRBJ2-7, with TRBD1 matching 9 bases. CDR3 length: 16 residues. With V trimmed by 5 bases and J by 2 bases, 10 bases remained unmatched. Germline CDR1 reads SGHAT; CDR2 reads FQNNGV. CDR3 DNA sequence: TGTGCCAGCAGCCCCCCGCCGGGACAGGGTACCTACGAGCAGTACTTC. It yields the protein CASSPPPGQGTYEQYF.

Many counts were recorded for this clonotype. This chain links TRBV21-1 with TRBJ2-3. TRBV21-1 is deemed a pseudogene. This CDR3 is 15 amino acids long. This CDR3 reads CASSPLTANTDTQYF. The CDR3 DNA reads TGTGCCAGCAGCCCCTTGACAGCTAATACAGATACGCAGTATTTT.

This sequence joins TRBV3-1 and TRBJ2-1, with D possibly TRBD1 on 6 matching bases. Germline V gives CDR1 LGHDT, CDR2 YNNKEL (reference sequence). Trimming took 4 bases from V and 8 from J, leaving 15 bases between them. There are 14 residues in the CDR3. The CDR3 DNA reads as TGTGCCAGCAGCCCCGCCGGCAGGGGTGATGAGCAGTTCTTC. Its protein is CASSPAGRGDEQFF.

This clonotype came up many times. The chain recombines TRBV12-3 or TRBV12-4 with TRBJ2-1; D not resolved. V shed 8 bases and J shed 0 bases, with 11 bases lying between them. This CDR3 is built from 14 residues. The CDR3 DNA reads as TGTGCCAGCGCCGACTGGAGCTCCTACAATGAGCAGTTCTTC. It encodes CASADWSSYNEQFF.

This chain connects TRBV9 to TRBJ1-6, with a weak D call TRBD1 (5 bases). CDR3 size: 15 residues. V was shortened by 3 bases and J by 13 bases, with 20 bases between the two germline ends. CDR1 is SGDLS, CDR2 YYNGEE, per germline. The CDR3 bases are TGTGCCAGCAGCGCCGACAGCCACCAGGCTCGGCCCCTCCACTTT. It yields the protein CASSADSHQARPLHF.

The table lists this clonotype with many counts. The J gene is TRBJ2-1, the V gene TRBV28; D remains ambiguous. The germline V gene encodes CDR1 MDHEN and CDR2 SYDVKM. The ends were cut back, 4 bases at V and 0 bases at J, with 13 bases in the middle. The CDR3 loop spans 16 amino acids. For the CDR3, the DNA is TGTGCCAGCAGTTCGGCTCGGGCAAACTCCTACAATGAGCAGTTCTTC. Protein product: CASSSARANSYNEQFF.